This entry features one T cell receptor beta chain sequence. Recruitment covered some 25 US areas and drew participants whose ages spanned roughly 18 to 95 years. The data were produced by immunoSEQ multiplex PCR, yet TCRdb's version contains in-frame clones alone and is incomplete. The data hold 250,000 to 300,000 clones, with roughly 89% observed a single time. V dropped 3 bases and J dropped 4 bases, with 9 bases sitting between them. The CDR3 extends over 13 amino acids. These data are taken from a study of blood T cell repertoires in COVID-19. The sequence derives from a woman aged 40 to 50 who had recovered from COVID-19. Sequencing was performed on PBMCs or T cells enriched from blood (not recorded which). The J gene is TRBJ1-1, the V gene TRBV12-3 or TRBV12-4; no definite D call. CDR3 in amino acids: CASSFTVSTEAFF. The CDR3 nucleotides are TGTGCCAGCAGTTTCACAGTGTCCACTGAAGCTTTCTTT.